The text below deals with one T cell receptor beta chain. Its specificity is unknown. V was shortened by 0 bases and J by 5 bases, with 10 bases between the two germline ends. CDR1 MGHRA and CDR2 YSYEKL come from the germline V gene. The CDR3 contains 14 residues. This specimen comes from a study of T-cell reconstitution after alpha-beta-depleted transplantation in children. Overall study results and limits: Alpha-beta T cells present about two months after transplant were reported to originate from several hundred expanded graft clones. Certain patients had high TCRbeta diversity at day 60, and it came from recipient T cells and thymic progenitors that survived. Among T cells one year after transplant, newly produced cells accounted for most counts and diversity.

Researchers prepared the TCRbeta library using unique molecular identifiers, the study reports. In TCRdb, the PCR reads were re-called with MiXCR into one record per CDR3 protein. The profile shows about 150,000 distinct CDR3 sequences, 11% of them singletons. The chain carries TRBV4-1 and TRBJ2-5; possibly TRBD1 or TRBD2 for D (7 bases each). The sample here was PBMCs, taken before TCRalphabeta/CD19-depleted stem cell transplant. The receptor's source is a boy between 2 and 15 years old with acute myeloid leukemia, due to receive a stem cell transplant. CDR3 region: CASSQDRGGETQYF. CDR3 coding DNA: TGCGCCAGCAGCCAAGACAGGGGGGGCGAGACCCAGTACTTC.